This entry describes one T cell receptor (beta chain). CDR3 length: 15 residues. V lost 5 bases and J lost 2; bases outside the gene matches: 7. Germline V gene sequence: CDR1 SGHAT, CDR2 FQNNGV. These data belong to a study of blood T cell repertoires in COVID-19. About the research overall: Acute-phase and convalescent COVID-19 samples originated in the United States, Italy and Spain.

In the original analysis: Reference gene primer amplification gave estimated nucleated cell counts. The repertoire was sequenced with immunoSEQ multiplex PCR; TCRdb's copy has only in-frame clones and lacks some. V and J calls and clone size are given by that table; D and trimming were obtained from the DNA. Altogether around 150,000 clones are present, around 86% being singletons, with the ten largest covering 2.5% to 4%. This sequence originates from a man in his 70s with acute or convalescent COVID-19. The chain joins TRBV11-2 to TRBJ2-7; TRBD2 aligns across 9 bases. The sequenced sample consisted of peripheral blood. The DNA for the CDR3 is TGTGCCAGCAGCCCAGCGGGAGGAGTAGCCTACGAGCAGTACTTC. Amino acid sequence: CASSPAGGVAYEQYF.